This T cell receptor beta chain was sequenced for a study of blood T cell repertoires in COVID-19. Study summary: From T cells, B-cell-depleted T cells, or PBMCs came the material, which was cDNA or gDNA.

Seattle cases were enrolled at active infection and followed longitudinally. Losses at the gene ends were 8 bases for V and 6 bases for J; bases not matched to a gene: 15. The CDR3 covers 16 residues. Germline values: CDR1 ENHRY, CDR2 SYGVKD. TCRdb's copy holds only in-frame clones and misses some; the assay was immunoSEQ multiplex PCR. The data hold some 240,000 clones, with around 90% observed a single time. The TCR sequence derives from a woman aged 55-75 years with COVID-19, enrolled during active disease. The specimen was peripheral blood. The genes are TRBV10-3 and TRBJ2-3; 9 bases map to TRBD2. Here the CDR3 DNA reads TGTGCCATCTCCTCCGGGATAGCGGGAGTCCCGGATACGCAGTATTTT. This gives the protein CAISSGIAGVPDTQYF.